This T cell receptor (beta chain) was sequenced for a study of cytomegalovirus exposure and HLA in healthy donors. Study at large: Among 150 million to 200 million T cells, an earlier analysis found 117 million unique TCR beta sequences. The study's findings and limits: A later analysis by the authors found several of the most significant clusters apparently linked to common viral pathogens. Segments of the TCR beta V type were, in most cases, productive about 87% or about 30% of the time in an earlier analysis.

Primers: 60 Vbeta forward and 13 Jbeta reverse. The protocol was immunoSEQ multiplex PCR, while the TCRdb copy is restricted to in-frame clones and leaves out a portion. The sample has around 150,000 clones, around 90% seen once; the top ten hold under 0.95%. Germline-derived CDR1 and CDR2 are MDHEN and SYDVKM. CDR3 length: 13 residues. V gave up 7 bases and J gave up 8 bases, with 17 bases separating them. This clone has only one observation. Its antigen is as yet unknown. The material sequenced was PBMCs. The V call is TRBV28, the J call TRBJ1-2, with D possibly being TRBD1 (6 bases). The source of this sequence is a woman in her 30s in good health and CMV-seronegative. DNA for the CDR3: TGTGCCAGCATTAAAACAGGGCGTAGCGGCTACACCTTC. This sequence encodes CASIKTGRSGYTF.